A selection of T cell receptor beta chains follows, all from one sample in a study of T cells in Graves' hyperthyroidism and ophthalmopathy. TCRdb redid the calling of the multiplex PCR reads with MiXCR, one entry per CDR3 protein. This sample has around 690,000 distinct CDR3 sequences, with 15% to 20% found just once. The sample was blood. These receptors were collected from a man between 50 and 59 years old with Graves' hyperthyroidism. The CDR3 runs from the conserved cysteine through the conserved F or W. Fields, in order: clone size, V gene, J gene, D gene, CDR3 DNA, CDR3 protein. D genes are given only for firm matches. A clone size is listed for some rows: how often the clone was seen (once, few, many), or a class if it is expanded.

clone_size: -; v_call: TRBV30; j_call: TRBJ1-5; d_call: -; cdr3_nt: TGTGTCTGGAGTGTAGGAGCGGCGGAGCCCCAGCATTTT; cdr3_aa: CVWSVGAAEPQHF
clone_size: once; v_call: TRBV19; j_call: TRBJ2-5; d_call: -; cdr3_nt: TGTGCCAGTAGTATAGTTTGGAAGCGGACCCTCCAAGAGACCCAGTACTTC; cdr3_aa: CASSIVWKRTLQETQYF
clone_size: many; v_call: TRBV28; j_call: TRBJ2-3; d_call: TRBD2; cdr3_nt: TGTGCCAGCAGTTTAAGGGGCCTTAGCGGGAGTATGGGAGATACGCAGTATTTT; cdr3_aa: CASSLRGLSGSMGDTQYF
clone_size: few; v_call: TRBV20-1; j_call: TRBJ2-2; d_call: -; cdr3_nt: TGCAGTGCTAGTTTTGGCGGGATAAGCACCGGGGAGCTGTTTTTT; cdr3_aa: CSASFGGISTGELFF
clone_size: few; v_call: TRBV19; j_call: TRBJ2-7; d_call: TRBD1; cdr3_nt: TGTGCCAGTAGCCGTGGGGGACAGGGGGCTTACGAGCAGTACTTC; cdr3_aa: CASSRGGQGAYEQYF
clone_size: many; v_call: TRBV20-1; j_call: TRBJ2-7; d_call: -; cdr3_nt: TGCAGTGCTAAGAATTTCGCAGGGGAGGCAGTACACGAGCAGTACTTC; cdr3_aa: CSAKNFAGEAVHEQYF
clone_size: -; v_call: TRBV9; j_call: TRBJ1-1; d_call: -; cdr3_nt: TGTGCCAGCAGCGTGAGTGTTTCGGGGGGCACGACGAACACTGAAGCTTTCTTT; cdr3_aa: CASSVSVSGGTTNTEAFF
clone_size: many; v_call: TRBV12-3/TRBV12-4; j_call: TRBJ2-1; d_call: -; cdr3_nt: TGTGCCAGCAGCGACATAGATATAAATGAGCAGTTCTTC; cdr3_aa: CASSDIDINEQFF
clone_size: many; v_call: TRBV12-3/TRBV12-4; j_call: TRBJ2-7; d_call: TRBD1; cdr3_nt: TGTGCCAGCAGTCGGACAGGGGTCGCCTACGAGCAGTACTTC; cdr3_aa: CASSRTGVAYEQYF
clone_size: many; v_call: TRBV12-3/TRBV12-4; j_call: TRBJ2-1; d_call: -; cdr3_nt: TGTGCCAGCAGTTACGAGGGTTCGTACAATGAGCAGTTCTTC; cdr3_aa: CASSYEGSYNEQFF
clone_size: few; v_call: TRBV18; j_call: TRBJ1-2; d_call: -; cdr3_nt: TGTGCCAGCTCACTTGGGACAAGCTATGGCTACACCTTC; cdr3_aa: CASSLGTSYGYTF
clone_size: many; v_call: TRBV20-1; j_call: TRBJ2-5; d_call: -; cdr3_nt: TGCAGTGCTAGAGGGGGGGAAGAGACTCAGTACTTC; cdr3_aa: CSARGGEETQYF
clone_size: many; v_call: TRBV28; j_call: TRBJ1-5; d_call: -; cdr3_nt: TGTGCCAGCAGGTCCAGAGGGTCGCAGCCCCAGCATTTT; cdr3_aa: CASRSRGSQPQHF
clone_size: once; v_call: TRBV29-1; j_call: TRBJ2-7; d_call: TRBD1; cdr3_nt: TGCAGCGCGTACCTCTCAGGGGGCCTTCTCTACGAGCAGTACTTC; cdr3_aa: CSAYLSGGLLYEQYF
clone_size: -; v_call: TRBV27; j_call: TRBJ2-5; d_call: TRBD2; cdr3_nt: TGTGCCAGCAGCTCCGGGACTAGCGGGAGGATCCAAGAGACCCAGTACTTC; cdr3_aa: CASSSGTSGRIQETQYF
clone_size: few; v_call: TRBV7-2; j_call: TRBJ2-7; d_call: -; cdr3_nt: TGTGCCAGCAGCAGGGGGGGGCTGGGCTCCTACGAGCAGTACTTC; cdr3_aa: CASSRGGLGSYEQYF
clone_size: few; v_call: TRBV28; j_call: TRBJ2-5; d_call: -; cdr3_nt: TGTGCCAGCACCGGAGGGACGGTCATAACCCAGTACTTC; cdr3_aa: CASTGGTVITQYF
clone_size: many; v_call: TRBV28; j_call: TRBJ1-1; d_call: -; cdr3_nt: TGTGCCAGCAATACAGGGAAAAGCAACACTGAAGCTTTCTTT; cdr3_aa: CASNTGKSNTEAFF
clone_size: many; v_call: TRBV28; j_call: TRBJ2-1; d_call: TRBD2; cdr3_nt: TGTGCCAGCAGTCCGCCTAGACTAGCGGTATACAATGAGCAGTTCTTC; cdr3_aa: CASSPPRLAVYNEQFF
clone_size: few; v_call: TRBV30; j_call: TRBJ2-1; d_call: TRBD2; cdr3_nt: TGTGCCTGGAGTCCGGGACTAGCGGGAGAACAGCAGTTCTTC; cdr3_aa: CAWSPGLAGEQQFF
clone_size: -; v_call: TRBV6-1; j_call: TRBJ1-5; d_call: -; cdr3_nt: TGTGCCAGCAGTGGAATTCCATTGGATGGAAATCAGCCCCAGCATTTT; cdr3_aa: CASSGIPLDGNQPQHF
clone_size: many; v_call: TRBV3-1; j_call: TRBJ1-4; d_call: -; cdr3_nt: TGTGCCAGCAGCCAAGATGGCCAGAGAAATGAAAAACTGTTTTTT; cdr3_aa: CASSQDGQRNEKLFF
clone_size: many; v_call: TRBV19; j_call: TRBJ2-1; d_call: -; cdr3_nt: TGTGCCAGTAGTATGTCAGGAAATGAGCAGTTCTTC; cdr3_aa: CASSMSGNEQFF
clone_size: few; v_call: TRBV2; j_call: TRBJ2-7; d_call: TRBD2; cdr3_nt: TGTGCCAGCCGAAGGGGACTAATTTCCTCCTACGAGCAGTACTTC; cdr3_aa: CASRRGLISSYEQYF
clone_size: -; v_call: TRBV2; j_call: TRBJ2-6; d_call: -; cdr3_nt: TGTGCCAGCAGTGAATACCCCTCTGGGGCCAACGTCCTGACTTTC; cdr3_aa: CASSEYPSGANVLTF
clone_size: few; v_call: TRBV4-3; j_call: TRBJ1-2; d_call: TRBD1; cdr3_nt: TGCGCCAGCAGCCGGGACAGGCTCAACTATGGCTACACCTTC; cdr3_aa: CASSRDRLNYGYTF
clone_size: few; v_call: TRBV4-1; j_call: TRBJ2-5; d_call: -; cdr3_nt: TGCGCCAGCAGCCAAGGCTGGGAGTCAGAGACCCAGTACTTC; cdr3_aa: CASSQGWESETQYF
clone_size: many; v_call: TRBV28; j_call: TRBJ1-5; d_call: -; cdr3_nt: TGTGCCAGCAGTTTCTCTGGATATCAGCCCCAGCATTTT; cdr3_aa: CASSFSGYQPQHF
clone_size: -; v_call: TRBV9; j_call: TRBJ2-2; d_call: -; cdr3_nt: TGTGCCAGCAGCGCCTCGCGGGTTCAAGCGAACACCGGGGAGCTGTTTTTT; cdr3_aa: CASSASRVQANTGELFF
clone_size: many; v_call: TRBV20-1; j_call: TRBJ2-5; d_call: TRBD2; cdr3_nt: TGCAGTGCTAGAGTGGGAGCGGGAGTCGGGGAGACCCAGTACTTC; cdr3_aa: CSARVGAGVGETQYF
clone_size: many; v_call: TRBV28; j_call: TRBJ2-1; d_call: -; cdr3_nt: TGTGCCAGCAGCCTCTGGTCCAATGAGCAGTTCTTC; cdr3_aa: CASSLWSNEQFF
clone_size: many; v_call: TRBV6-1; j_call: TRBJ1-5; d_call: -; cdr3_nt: TGTGCCAGCAGCGGGGACGGTTATAGCAATCAGCCCCAGCATTTT; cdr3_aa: CASSGDGYSNQPQHF
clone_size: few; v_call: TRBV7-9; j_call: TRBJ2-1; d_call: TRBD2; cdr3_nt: TGTGCCAGCAGCTTGACAGCGGGAGGGCTATCTGGTGAGCAGTTCTTC; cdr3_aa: CASSLTAGGLSGEQFF
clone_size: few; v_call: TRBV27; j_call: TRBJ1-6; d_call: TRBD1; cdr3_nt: TGTGCCAGCAGTTTAAGGGACAGGAATAATTCACCCCTCCACTTT; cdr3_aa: CASSLRDRNNSPLHF
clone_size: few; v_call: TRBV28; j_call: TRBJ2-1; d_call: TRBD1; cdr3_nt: TGTGCCAGCAGTACCGGGACAGGGGCATACAATGAGCAGTTCTTC; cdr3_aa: CASSTGTGAYNEQFF
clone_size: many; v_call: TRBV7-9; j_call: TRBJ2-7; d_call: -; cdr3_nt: TGTGCCAGCAGCCCGTTCACTCGAAGTCCTGGGAGGGAGCAGTACTTC; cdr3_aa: CASSPFTRSPGREQYF
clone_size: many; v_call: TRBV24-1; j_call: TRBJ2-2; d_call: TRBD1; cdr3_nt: TGTGCCACCAGTGATCCTCGAGGGACAGCGAACACCGGGGAGCTGTTTTTT; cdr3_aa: CATSDPRGTANTGELFF